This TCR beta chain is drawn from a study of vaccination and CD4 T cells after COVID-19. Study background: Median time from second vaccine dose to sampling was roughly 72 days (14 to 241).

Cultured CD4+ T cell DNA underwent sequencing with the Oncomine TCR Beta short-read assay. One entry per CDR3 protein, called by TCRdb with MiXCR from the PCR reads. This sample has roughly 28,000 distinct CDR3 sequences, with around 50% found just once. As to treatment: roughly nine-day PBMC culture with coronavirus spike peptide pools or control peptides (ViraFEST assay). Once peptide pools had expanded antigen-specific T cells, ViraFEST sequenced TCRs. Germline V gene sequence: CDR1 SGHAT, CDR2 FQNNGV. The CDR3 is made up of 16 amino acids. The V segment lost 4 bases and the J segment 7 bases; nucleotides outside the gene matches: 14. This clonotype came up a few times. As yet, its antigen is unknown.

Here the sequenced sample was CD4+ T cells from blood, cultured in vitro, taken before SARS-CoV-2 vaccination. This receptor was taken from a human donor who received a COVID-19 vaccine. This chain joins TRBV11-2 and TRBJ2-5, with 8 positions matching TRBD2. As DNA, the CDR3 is TGTGCCAGCAGCTCATCCGGGACTAGAGGTCTCGGGACCCAGTACTTC. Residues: CASSSSGTRGLGTQYF. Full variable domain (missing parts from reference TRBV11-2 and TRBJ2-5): EAGVAQSPRYKIIEKRQSVAFWCNPISGHATLYWYQQILGQGPKLLIQFQNNGVVDDSQLPKDRFSAERLKGVDSTLKIQPAKLEDSAVYLCASSSSGTRGLGTQYFGPGTRLLVL.